This T cell receptor beta chain was documented in a study of CD8 T cells in Susac syndrome. Trimming pared 0 bases from V and 2 bases from J, leaving 8 bases between. Germline V gene data show CDR1 as SGHRS and CDR2 as YFSETQ. CDR3 length: 14 residues. CD8+ and CD4+ T cells taken from blood had their TCR beta sequenced. Treatment-naive patients with stable or active relapsing-remitting disease were the multiple sclerosis controls. CD8+ and CD4+ T cells were negatively isolated; TEMRA cells were FACS-enriched. Random hexamers were used to reverse transcribe roughly 0.45 to 1 ug of RNA. It was immunoSEQ multiplex PCR that amplified TCR beta CDR3 across 54 Vbeta and 13 Jbeta. One entry per CDR3 protein results from TCRdb running MiXCR on the immunoSEQ multiplex PCR reads. The sample comprises 250,000 to 300,000 distinct CDR3 sequences, approximately 84% of which are singletons, and approximately 0.11% rests with the top ten.

The sequence was obtained from a human donor with multiple sclerosis. The sample was CD8+ T cells from PBMCs. The gene calls are TRBV5-1 and TRBJ1-1; D is unclear. CDR3: CASSLAIYNTEAFF. CDR3 coding DNA: TGCGCCAGCAGCTTGGCCATATATAACACTGAAGCTTTCTTT.